The subject of this entry is one T cell receptor (beta chain). Antigen unknown. The sample is drawn from a study of blood T cells in healthy people across ages. Study information: Capturing about one barcoded beta molecule per two T cells was achieved by template switching. Study-wide findings and caveats: Strong correlation existed between TCR beta diversity and naive T cell percentage.

The CDR3 has 15 amino acids. CDR1 is MNHEY and CDR2 is SVGEGT in the germline V gene. With V trimmed by 2 bases and J by 0 bases, 4 bases remained unmatched. The use of a sample-barcoded 5' primer and a J-beta primer mix characterized a second PCR of roughly 7 to 11 cycles. A 12-random-nucleotide template-switch adaptor tagged each cDNA molecule. TCRdb analysed the 5' RACE reads with MiXCR anew, one entry per CDR3 protein. This sample has hundreds of thousands of distinct CDR3 sequences, with about 42% found just once. The sample comprised blood. The genes are TRBV6-2 or TRBV6-3 and TRBJ2-7; 7 positions match TRBD1. This clonotype originated in a woman between 55 and 75 years old in good health. DNA of the CDR3: TGTGCCAGCAGTTACGTCCAGGGGGACTCCTACGAGCAGTACTTC. This gives the protein CASSYVQGDSYEQYF.